This TCR beta chain was sequenced for a study of shared clonotypes between healthy human individuals. CDR1 MDHEN and CDR2 SYDVKM come from the germline V gene. Trimming removed 1 base from V and 11 bases from J; junction bases left unmatched: 2. The CDR3 sequence is 12 residues long. Turning to this clone: This may come from a read error, since a much larger clone is one base off.

The donors were adults (healthy and HIV-negative) with no recent acute infections or vaccinations. The donors were all Caucasian adults (living in Nashville, Tennessee). Assay used: immunoSEQ multiplex PCR; TCRdb lists only in-frame clones, some missing. The sample has around 530,000 clones, around 76% seen once; the top ten hold 12%. The rearrangement joins TRBV28 to TRBJ1-1, with 9 bases that match TRBD1. The sample taken for sequencing was PBMCs. This clonotype was sampled from a woman in her 40s in good health. Some clones in this sample may be carry-over from other donors' samples. CDR3 protein: CASSLLTGGAFF. Written as DNA, the CDR3 is TGTGCCAGCAGTTTATTGACAGGGGGGGCTTTCTTT.